This TCR beta chain appears in the sequencing data of a study of blood T cell repertoires in COVID-19. The table came from immunoSEQ multiplex PCR; TCRdb's copy has only in-frame clones and leaves some out. Among some 120,000 clones listed, about 80% were seen once. The V and J ends lost 3 bases and 5 bases respectively, with 11 bases between them. The CDR3 length is 14 residues. The germline CDR1 and CDR2 sequences are LNHDA and SQIVND (reference sequence). This receptor was taken from a woman aged 55-70 years with acute or convalescent COVID-19. The chain employs TRBV19 and TRBJ1-5; unclear D gene. Sequencing used peripheral blood. The CDR3 DNA reads as TGTGCCAGTAGTATTGTGACATCAGATCAGCCCCAGCATTTT. Protein product: CASSIVTSDQPQHF.